The source of this TCR beta chain is a study of CD8 T cells in ankylosing spondylitis. As the method for making TCR beta libraries, quantitative 5'-RACE with molecular barcodes was used. TCRdb passed the 5' RACE reads through MiXCR, listing each CDR3 protein once. The repertoire holds 670,000 or so distinct CDR3 sequences, with 15% to 20% as singletons. The CDR3 loop spans 15 amino acids. Germline loops: CDR1 SGHRS, CDR2 YFSETQ. The V end lost 0 bases, the J end lost 6 bases, and 12 bases lay between the germline ends. In this sample, this clonotype turned up a few times. The antigen is unknown. Study-level results: Blood from ankylosing spondylitis patients appeared to carry a characteristic eight-variant TCR beta motif. Reportedly, significant enrichment of disease-linked clones occurred in matched ankylosing spondylitis synovial fluid. Earlier work had already found some motif variants in reactive arthritis synovial fluid and blood.

Sequenced material: blood, either unsorted or a sorted T cell fraction (not recorded which). This sequence was found in a male donor with ankylosing spondylitis. V usage is TRBV5-1 and J usage is TRBJ2-2; tentative D call: TRBD1 (6 bases). CDR3 sequence: CASSLEAGEAGELFF. The CDR3 DNA follows: TGCGCCAGCAGCTTGGAGGCAGGGGAAGCCGGGGAGCTGTTTTTT.